Each of the 7 T cell receptor beta chains below was sequenced from the same sample in a study of T cell responses to AZD1222 COVID-19 vaccine. Sequencing used immunoSEQ multiplex PCR; TCRdb keeps in-frame clones, though not all of them. This sample has approximately 170,000 clones, with around 91% found just once. Here the sequenced sample was peripheral blood, taken on day 0 of AZD1222 vaccination. These receptor sequences come from an adult in good health.

This chain connects TRBV7-8 to TRBJ1-3; D not certain. Germline lookup yields CDR1 SGHVS and CDR2 FQNEAQ. V shed 3 bases and J shed 5 bases, with 11 bases lying between them. The CDR3 consists of 14 residues. The CDR3 here is CASSLSSLRNTIYF. The CDR3 bases are TGTGCCAGCAGCTTGTCTAGTCTCAGAAACACCATATATTTT. Full variable domain (missing parts from reference TRBV7-8 and TRBJ1-3): GAGVSQSPRYKVAKRGQDVALRCDPISGHVSLFWYQQALGQGPEFLTYFQNEAQLDKSGLPSDRFFAERPEGSVSTLKIQRTQQEDSAVYLCASSLSSLRNTIYFGEGSWLTVV.

This clone was seen only a few times. This chain joins TRBV10-3 and TRBJ2-7; 7 positions match TRBD1. CDR1 and CDR2 from the germline V gene are ENHRY and SYGVKD. The J segment lost 4 bases and the V segment lost 2 bases, leaving 8 bases of the junction unmatched. The CDR3 has 15 residues. For the CDR3, the DNA is TGTGCCATCAGTGAGACACGACAGGGTCCGTACGAGCAGTACTTC. It is translated as CAISETRQGPYEQYF.

The V call is TRBV12-5, the J call TRBJ1-1, with a weak D call TRBD1 (6 bases). The CDR3 loop spans 18 amino acids. The V gene's germline CDR1 is LGHNT and CDR2 FRNRAP. Trimming cost V 6 bases and J 4 bases, with 27 bases left between them. CDR3 amino acids: CASGPGTKKTGTGTEAFF. CDR3 DNA sequence: TGTGCTAGTGGGCCCGGGACAAAAAAAACAGGGACCGGCACTGAAGCTTTCTTT.

This clone is a singleton in its sample. This chain joins TRBV24-1 and TRBJ1-2; D is possibly TRBD1 (5 bases). Trimming took off 2 bases at V and 4 bases at J, with 7 bases between the two ends. Germline CDR1 is KGHDR and CDR2 is SFDVKD. This CDR3 is 13 amino acids long. The CDR3 loop is CATSDSGGYGYTF. The CDR3 nucleotides read TGTGCCACCAGTGATTCGGGGGGCTATGGCTACACCTTC.

This clone occurred a few times. The chain employs TRBV2 and TRBJ2-5, with a weak D call TRBD1 (5 bases). Trimming took off 8 bases at V and 1 base at J, with 11 bases between the two ends. Germline V CDR1 and CDR2: SNHLY, FYNNEI. The CDR3 is 13 residues long. CDR3 DNA: TGTGCCAGCGGCTACAGGAGCCAAGAGACCCAGTACTTC. Protein sequence: CASGYRSQETQYF.

The rearrangement joins TRBV5-4 to TRBJ2-3, with 11 bases that match TRBD2. The CDR3 loop spans 18 amino acids. Germline V gene data show CDR1 as SGHNT and CDR2 as YYREEE (reference sequence). V lost 0 bases and J lost 5; bases outside the gene matches: 11. In DNA form, the CDR3 reads TGTGCCAGCAGCTTGGTGAGGGCTAGCGGGGGGCATATAGATACGCAGTATTTT. Translation gives CASSLVRASGGHIDTQYF. Full variable domain (outside the CDR3, taken from reference TRBV5-4 and TRBJ2-3): ETGVTQSPTHLIKTRGQQVTLRCSSQSGHNTVSWYQQALGQGPQFIFQYYREEENGRGNFPPRFSGLQFPNYSSELNVNALELDDSALYLCASSLVRASGGHIDTQYFGPGTRLTVL.

The chain uses TRBV3-1 (or the pseudogene TRBV3-2) and TRBJ2-5, with TRBD2 matching over 12 bases. V lost 8 bases to trimming and J lost 2 bases; unmatched junction nucleotides: 9. Germline assignment: CDR1 LGHDT and CDR2 YNNKEL (reference sequence). This CDR3 has 16 amino acids. CDR3 protein: CASSTSGGPVQETQYF. The CDR3 DNA reads as TGTGCCAGCTCTACTAGCGGGGGGCCTGTACAAGAGACCCAGTACTTC.